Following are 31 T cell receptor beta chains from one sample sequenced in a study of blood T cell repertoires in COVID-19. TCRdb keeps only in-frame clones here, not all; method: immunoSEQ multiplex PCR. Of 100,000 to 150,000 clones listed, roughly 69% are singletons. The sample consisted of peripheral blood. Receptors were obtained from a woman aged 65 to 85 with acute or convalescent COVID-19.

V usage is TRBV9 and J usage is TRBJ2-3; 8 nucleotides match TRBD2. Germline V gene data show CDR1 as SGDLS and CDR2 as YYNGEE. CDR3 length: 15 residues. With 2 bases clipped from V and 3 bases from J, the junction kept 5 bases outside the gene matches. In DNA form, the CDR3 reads TGTGCCAGCAGCGTTAGCGGGATCTCGACAGATACGCAGTATTTT. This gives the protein CASSVSGISTDTQYF. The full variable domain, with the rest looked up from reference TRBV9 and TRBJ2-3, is DSGVTQTPKHLITATGQRVTLRCSPRSGDLSVYWYQQSLDQGLQFLIQYYNGEERAKGNILERFSAQQFPDLHSELNLSSLELGDSALYFCASSVSGISTDTQYFGPGTRLTVL.

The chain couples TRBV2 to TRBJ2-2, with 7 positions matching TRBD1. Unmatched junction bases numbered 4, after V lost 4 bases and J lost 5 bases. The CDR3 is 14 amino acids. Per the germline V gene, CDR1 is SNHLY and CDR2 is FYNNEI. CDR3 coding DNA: TGTGCCAGCAGTGGGGAGACAGGGACCGGGGAGCTGTTTTTT. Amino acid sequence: CASSGETGTGELFF.

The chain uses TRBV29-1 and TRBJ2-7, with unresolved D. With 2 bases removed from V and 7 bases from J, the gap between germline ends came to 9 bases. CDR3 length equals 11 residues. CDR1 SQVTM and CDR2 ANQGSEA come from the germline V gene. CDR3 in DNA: TGCAGCGTTGAACTAGGTGTGGAGCAGTACTTC. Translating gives CSVELGVEQYF.

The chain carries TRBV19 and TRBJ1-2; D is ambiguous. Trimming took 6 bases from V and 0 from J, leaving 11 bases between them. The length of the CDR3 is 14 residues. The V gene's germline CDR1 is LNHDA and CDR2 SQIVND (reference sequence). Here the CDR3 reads CASSSSSANYGYTF. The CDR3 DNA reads TGTGCCAGTAGCTCGTCGTCAGCTAACTATGGCTACACCTTC.

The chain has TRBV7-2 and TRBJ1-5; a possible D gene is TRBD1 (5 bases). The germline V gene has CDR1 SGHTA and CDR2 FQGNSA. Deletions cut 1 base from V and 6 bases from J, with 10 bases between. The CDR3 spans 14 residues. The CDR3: CASSLEQVGQPQHF. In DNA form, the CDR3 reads TGTGCCAGCAGCTTAGAACAGGTCGGTCAGCCCCAGCATTTT.

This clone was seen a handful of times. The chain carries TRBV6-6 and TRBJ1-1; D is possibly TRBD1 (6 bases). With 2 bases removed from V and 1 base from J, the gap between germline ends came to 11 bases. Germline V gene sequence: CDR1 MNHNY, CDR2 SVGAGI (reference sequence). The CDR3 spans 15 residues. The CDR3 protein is CASSYTGHKNTEAFF. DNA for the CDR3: TGTGCCAGCAGTTACACGGGACATAAGAACACTGAAGCTTTCTTT.

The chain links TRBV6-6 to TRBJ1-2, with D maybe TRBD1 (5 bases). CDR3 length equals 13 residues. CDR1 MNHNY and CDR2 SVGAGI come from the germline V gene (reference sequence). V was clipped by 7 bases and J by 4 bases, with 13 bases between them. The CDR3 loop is CASTGSKAYGYTF. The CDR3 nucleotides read TGTGCCAGCACAGGGTCTAAGGCCTATGGCTACACCTTC.

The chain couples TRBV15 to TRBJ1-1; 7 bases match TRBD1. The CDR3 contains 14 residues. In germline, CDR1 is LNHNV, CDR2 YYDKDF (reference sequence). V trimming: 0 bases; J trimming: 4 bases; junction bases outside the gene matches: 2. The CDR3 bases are TGTGCCACCAGCAGAGAAACAGGGGTCACTGAAGCTTTCTTT. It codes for CATSRETGVTEAFF.

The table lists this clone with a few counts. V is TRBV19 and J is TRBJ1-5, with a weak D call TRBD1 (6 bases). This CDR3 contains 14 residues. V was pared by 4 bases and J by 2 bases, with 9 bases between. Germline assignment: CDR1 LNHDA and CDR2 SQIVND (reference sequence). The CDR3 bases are TGTGCCAGTAGTAAACAGGGACGCAATCAGCCCCAGCATTTT. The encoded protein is CASSKQGRNQPQHF.

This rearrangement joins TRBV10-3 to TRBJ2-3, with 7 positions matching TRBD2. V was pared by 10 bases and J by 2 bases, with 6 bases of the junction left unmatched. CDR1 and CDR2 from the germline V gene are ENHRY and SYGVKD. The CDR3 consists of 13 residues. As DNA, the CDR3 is TGTGCCACTCAGCGGGACCTCACAGATACGCAGTATTTT. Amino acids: CATQRDLTDTQYF.

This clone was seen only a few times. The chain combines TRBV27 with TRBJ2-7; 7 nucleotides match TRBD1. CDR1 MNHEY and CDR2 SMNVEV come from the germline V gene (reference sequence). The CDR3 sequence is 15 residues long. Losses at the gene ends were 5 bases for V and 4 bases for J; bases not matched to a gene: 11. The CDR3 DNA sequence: TGTGCCAGCAGTCCCGCCGGGACAGCCAGTTACGAGCAGTACTTC. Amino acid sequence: CASSPAGTASYEQYF.

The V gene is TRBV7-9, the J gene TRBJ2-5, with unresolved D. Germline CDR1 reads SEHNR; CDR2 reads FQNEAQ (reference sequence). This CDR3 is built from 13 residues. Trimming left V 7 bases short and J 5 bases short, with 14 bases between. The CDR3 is CASNSDSWETQYF. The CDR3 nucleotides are TGTGCCAGCAACTCCGATAGCTGGGAGACCCAGTACTTC.

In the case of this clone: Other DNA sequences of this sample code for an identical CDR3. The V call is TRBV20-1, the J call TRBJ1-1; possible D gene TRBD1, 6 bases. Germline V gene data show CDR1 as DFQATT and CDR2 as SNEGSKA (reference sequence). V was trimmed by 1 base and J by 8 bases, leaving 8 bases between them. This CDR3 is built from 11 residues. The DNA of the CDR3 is TGCAGTGCTAGAGTACAGGGAGAAGCTTTCTTT. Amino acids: CSARVQGEAFF.

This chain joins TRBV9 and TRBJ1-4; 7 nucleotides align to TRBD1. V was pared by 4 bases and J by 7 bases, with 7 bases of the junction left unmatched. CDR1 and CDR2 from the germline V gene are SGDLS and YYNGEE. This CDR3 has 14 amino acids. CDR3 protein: CASSSGTVGEKLFF. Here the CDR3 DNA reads TGTGCCAGCAGCTCCGGGACAGTAGGTGAAAAACTGTTTTTT.

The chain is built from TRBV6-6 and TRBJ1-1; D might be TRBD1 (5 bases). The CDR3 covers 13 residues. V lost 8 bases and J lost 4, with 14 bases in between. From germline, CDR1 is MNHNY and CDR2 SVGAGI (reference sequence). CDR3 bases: TGTGCCAGCTGTATACAGGTTTCCACTGAAGCTTTCTTT. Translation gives CASCIQVSTEAFF.

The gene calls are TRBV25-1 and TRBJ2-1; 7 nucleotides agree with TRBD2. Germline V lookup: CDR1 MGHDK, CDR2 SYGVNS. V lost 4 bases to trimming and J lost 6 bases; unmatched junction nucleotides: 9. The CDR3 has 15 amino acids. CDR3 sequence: CASSARERVLNEQFF. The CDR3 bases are TGTGCCAGCAGTGCGCGGGAGAGGGTACTCAATGAGCAGTTCTTC.

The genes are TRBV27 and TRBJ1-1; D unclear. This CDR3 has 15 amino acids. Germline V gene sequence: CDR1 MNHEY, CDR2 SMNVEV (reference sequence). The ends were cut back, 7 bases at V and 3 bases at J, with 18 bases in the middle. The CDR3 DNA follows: TGTGCCAGCACCTCTCTGACTGCTGATGACACTGAAGCTTTCTTT. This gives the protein CASTSLTADDTEAFF.

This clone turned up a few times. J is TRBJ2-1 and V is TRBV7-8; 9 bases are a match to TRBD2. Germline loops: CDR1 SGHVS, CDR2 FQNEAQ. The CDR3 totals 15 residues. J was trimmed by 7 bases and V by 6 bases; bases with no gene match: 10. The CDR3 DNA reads TGTGCCAGCAGTAAAGCGGGGGGCGTAGGGAATGAGCAGTTCTTC. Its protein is CASSKAGGVGNEQFF.

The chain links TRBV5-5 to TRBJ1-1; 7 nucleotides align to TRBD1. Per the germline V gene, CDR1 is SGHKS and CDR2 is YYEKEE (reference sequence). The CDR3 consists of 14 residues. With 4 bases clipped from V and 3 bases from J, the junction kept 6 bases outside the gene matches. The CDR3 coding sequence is TGTGCCAGCAGCGTAACAGGGGCGGACACTGAAGCTTTCTTT. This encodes CASSVTGADTEAFF.

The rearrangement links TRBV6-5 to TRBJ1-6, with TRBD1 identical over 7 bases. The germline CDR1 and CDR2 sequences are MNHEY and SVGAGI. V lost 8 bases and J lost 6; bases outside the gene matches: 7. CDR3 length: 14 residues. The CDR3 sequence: CASRQGVGNSPLHF. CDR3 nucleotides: TGTGCCAGCCGCCAGGGGGTCGGTAATTCACCCCTCCACTTT.

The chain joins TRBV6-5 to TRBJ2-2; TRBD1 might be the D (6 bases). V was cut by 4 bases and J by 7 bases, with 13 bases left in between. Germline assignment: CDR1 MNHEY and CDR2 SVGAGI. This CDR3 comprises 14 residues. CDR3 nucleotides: TGTGCCAGCAGTTCCCGACAGGTTCTCGGGGAGCTGTTTTTT. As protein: CASSSRQVLGELFF.

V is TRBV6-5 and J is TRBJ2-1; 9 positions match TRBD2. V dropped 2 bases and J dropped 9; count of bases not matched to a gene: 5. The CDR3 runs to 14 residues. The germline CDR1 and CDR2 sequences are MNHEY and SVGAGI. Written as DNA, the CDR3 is TGTGCCAGCAGTTACGGGGCGGGAGGGGGTGAGCAGTTCTTC. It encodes CASSYGAGGGEQFF.

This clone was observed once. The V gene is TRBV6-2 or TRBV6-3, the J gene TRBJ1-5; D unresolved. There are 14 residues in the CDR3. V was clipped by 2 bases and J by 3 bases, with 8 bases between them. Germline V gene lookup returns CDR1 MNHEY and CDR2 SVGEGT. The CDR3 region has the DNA TGTGCCAGCAGTTACCGGGAGTTCAATCAGCCCCAGCATTTT. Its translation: CASSYREFNQPQHF.

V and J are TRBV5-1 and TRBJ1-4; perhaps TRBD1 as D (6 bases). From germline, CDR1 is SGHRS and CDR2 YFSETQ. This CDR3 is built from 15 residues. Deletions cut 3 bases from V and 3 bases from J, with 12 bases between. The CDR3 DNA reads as TGCGCCAGCAGCTCTGTACAGGGACCTAATGAAAAACTGTTTTTT. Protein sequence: CASSSVQGPNEKLFF.

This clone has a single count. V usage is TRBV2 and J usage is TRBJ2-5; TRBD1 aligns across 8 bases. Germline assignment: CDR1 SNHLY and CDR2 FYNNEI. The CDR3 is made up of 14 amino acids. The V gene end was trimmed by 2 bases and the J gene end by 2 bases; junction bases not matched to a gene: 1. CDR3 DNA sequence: TGTGCCAGCAGTGAAAGGGACAGGCAAGAGACCCAGTACTTC. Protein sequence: CASSERDRQETQYF.

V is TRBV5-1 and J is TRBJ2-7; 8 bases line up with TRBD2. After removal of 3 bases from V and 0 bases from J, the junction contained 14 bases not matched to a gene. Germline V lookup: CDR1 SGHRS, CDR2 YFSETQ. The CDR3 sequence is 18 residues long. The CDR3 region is CASSYGPPSGSYSYEQYF. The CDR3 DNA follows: TGCGCCAGCAGCTACGGGCCCCCTAGCGGGTCCTACTCCTACGAGCAGTACTTC.

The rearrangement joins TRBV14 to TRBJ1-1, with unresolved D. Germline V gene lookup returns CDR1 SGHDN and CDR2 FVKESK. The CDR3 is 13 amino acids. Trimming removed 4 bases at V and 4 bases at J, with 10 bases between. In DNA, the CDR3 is TGTGCCAGCAGCCTCCAACGGGGCACTGAAGCTTTCTTT. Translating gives CASSLQRGTEAFF.

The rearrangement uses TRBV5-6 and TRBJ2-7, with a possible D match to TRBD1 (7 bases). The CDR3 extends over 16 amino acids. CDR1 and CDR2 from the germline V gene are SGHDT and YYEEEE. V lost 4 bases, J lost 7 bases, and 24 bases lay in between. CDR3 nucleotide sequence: TGTGCCAGCAGCAATCCCGGGACCCAGGGGGGTTGGGAGCAGTACTTC. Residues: CASSNPGTQGGWEQYF.

The CDR3 bases are TGTGCCATCAGTGAGTCGAAAGGGGGCCGGGTAGAGACCCAGTACTTC. This codes for CAISESKGGRVETQYF. This chain connects TRBV10-3 to TRBJ2-5; 7 nucleotides align to TRBD1. V was clipped by 0 bases and J by 4 bases; unmatched bases: 8. The CDR3 length is 16 residues. Germline assignment: CDR1 ENHRY and CDR2 SYGVKD.

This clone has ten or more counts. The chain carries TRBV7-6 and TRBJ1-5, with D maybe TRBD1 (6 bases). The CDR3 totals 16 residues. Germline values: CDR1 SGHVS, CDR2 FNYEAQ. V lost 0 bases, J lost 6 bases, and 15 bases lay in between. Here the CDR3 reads CASSLAGGQGTQPQHF. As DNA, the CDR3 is TGTGCCAGCAGCTTAGCGGGTGGGCAGGGGACTCAGCCCCAGCATTTT.

The CDR3: CASSYSYEYDTQYF. The CDR3 DNA sequence: TGTGCCAGCAGTTACTCCTATGAGTACGATACGCAGTATTTT. The rearrangement links TRBV6-5 to TRBJ2-3, with no clear D. The CDR3 spans 14 residues. In germline, CDR1 is MNHEY, CDR2 SVGAGI. V shed 0 bases and J shed 6 bases, with 10 bases lying between them.